These 19 T cell receptor beta chains originate from one sample sequenced in a study of blood T cell repertoires in COVID-19. Measured with immunoSEQ multiplex PCR; TCRdb has only the in-frame clones, and not every one. The sample has fewer than 45,000 clones; about nine tenths are singletons. Source material: peripheral blood. The receptor set was obtained from a woman aged 25 to 39 in a cohort sampled during active COVID-19.

The chain joins TRBV14 to TRBJ2-5; 9 positions match TRBD2. Germline CDR1 and CDR2: SGHDN and FVKESK. V was clipped by 1 base and J by 5 bases; unmatched bases: 14. The length of the CDR3 is 18 residues. The CDR3 nucleotides read TGTGCCAGCAGCCAAGGAGTTATAGCGGGAGCAGGGTGGGAGACCCAGTACTTC. This sequence encodes CASSQGVIAGAGWETQYF.

The chain links TRBV24-1 to TRBJ2-5; TRBD1 is a possible D gene (6 bases). V shed 5 bases and J shed 4 bases, with 13 bases lying between them. The length of the CDR3 is 14 residues. The V gene's germline CDR1 is KGHDR and CDR2 SFDVKD. CDR3: CATSGQGFVETQYF. DNA for the CDR3: TGTGCCACCAGTGGGCAGGGGTTTGTAGAGACCCAGTACTTC.

The sample holds a few counts of this clone. The rearrangement joins TRBV2 to TRBJ2-7; 8 bases fit TRBD2. Germline CDR1 and CDR2: SNHLY and FYNNEI. The CDR3 runs 13 residues. V shed 5 bases, J shed 5 bases, and the junction held 5 bases outside the gene matches. The CDR3 here is CASSYEREHEQYF. The CDR3 bases are TGTGCCAGCAGTTACGAGCGGGAGCACGAGCAGTACTTC.

The CDR3 region is CSARRDRERGTDTQYF. The DNA for the CDR3 is TGCAGCGCTCGCCGGGACAGGGAAAGGGGCACAGATACGCAGTATTTT. V gene TRBV29-1 combines with J gene TRBJ2-3; 9 bases line up with TRBD1. Germline V gene lookup returns CDR1 SQVTM and CDR2 ANQGSEA. Trimming took 7 bases from V and 1 from J; bases not matched to a gene: 12. This CDR3 has 16 amino acids.

The chain links TRBV15 to TRBJ2-7; D remains ambiguous. V shed 3 bases and J shed 2 bases, with 8 bases lying between them. This CDR3 spans 13 amino acids. The germline CDR1 and CDR2 sequences are LNHNV and YYDKDF (reference sequence). CDR3 sequence reads: CATSSRSAYEQYF. The CDR3 nucleotides read TGTGCCACCAGCAGTCGATCAGCCTACGAGCAGTACTTC.

The chain joins TRBV7-3 to TRBJ2-1; the match to TRBD1 covers 7 bases. CDR3 length: 13 amino acids. V was clipped by 4 bases and J by 10 bases; unmatched bases: 7. Per germline, CDR1 SGHTA and CDR2 FQGTGA. The CDR3 DNA is TGTGCCAGCAGCTCGGGACAGAACATAGAGCAGTTCTTC. This sequence encodes CASSSGQNIEQFF.

V gene TRBV28 combines with J gene TRBJ2-7, with TRBD2 matching over 10 bases. Germline lookup yields CDR1 MDHEN and CDR2 SYDVKM. The CDR3 runs 17 residues. After removal of 3 bases from V and 3 bases from J, the junction contained 11 bases not matched to a gene. DNA for the CDR3: TGTGCCAGCAGTTTCATCGTTTCGCGGACTAGCGGCTACGAGCAGTACTTC. This encodes CASSFIVSRTSGYEQYF.

This chain joins TRBV5-6 and TRBJ2-2; perhaps TRBD1 as D (5 bases). CDR1 is SGHDT, CDR2 YYEEEE, per germline. This CDR3 is built from 18 residues. V lost 0 bases, J lost 1 base, and 16 bases lay in between. CDR3 loop: CASSLGRGLEMNTGELFF. The CDR3 DNA reads TGTGCCAGCAGCTTGGGAAGGGGCCTAGAAATGAACACCGGGGAGCTGTTTTTT.

The gene calls are TRBV6-5 and TRBJ2-3; D gene unclear. The V and J ends lost 2 bases and 6 bases respectively, with 9 bases between them. The CDR3 length is 13 residues. From germline, CDR1 is MNHEY and CDR2 SVGAGI. CDR3 DNA sequence: TGTGCCAGCAGTTACGCCGGGTCGGATACGCAGTATTTT. As protein: CASSYAGSDTQYF.

The J gene is TRBJ1-6, the V gene TRBV5-5; the D gene is possibly TRBD1 (6 bases). V lost 5 bases and J 4 bases, leaving 13 bases between the germline ends. From germline, CDR1 is SGHKS and CDR2 YYEKEE (reference sequence). The length of the CDR3 is 15 residues. The CDR3 sequence: CASRGQLQYNSPLHF. Written as DNA, the CDR3 is TGTGCCAGCAGAGGACAGCTACAATATAATTCACCCCTCCACTTT.

DNA of the CDR3: TGTGCCAGCTCACGCGGGACAGGAGACGCAGATACGCAGTATTTT. Protein: CASSRGTGDADTQYF. This sequence joins TRBV18 and TRBJ2-3; 8 bases are shared with TRBD1. The CDR3 extends over 15 amino acids. Germline CDR1 reads KGHSH; CDR2 reads LQKENI. The V gene end was trimmed by 4 bases and the J gene end by 4 bases; junction bases not matched to a gene: 7.

The V call is TRBV19, the J call TRBJ2-3; 7 bases align to TRBD1. J lost 3 bases, V lost 5 bases, and 8 bases had no gene match. Germline V CDR1 and CDR2: LNHDA, SQIVND (reference sequence). This CDR3 spans 15 amino acids. CDR3 sequence reads: CASSSRQGRTDTQYF. The CDR3 DNA sequence: TGTGCCAGTAGTTCGAGACAGGGTAGAACAGATACGCAGTATTTT.

The J gene is TRBJ2-5, the V gene TRBV5-1; maybe TRBD1 (5 bases). The V gene's germline CDR1 is SGHRS and CDR2 YFSETQ. This CDR3 has 14 amino acids. The ends were cut back, 4 bases at V and 1 base at J, with 11 bases in the middle. The CDR3 DNA reads as TGCGCCAGCAGCCTACTGACAGCCCAAGAGACCCAGTACTTC. Protein: CASSLLTAQETQYF. Filled out from reference TRBV5-1 and TRBJ2-5, the complete variable domain reads KAGVTQTPRYLIKTRGQQVTLSCSPISGHRSVSWYQQTPGQGLQFLFEYFSETQRNKGNFPGRFSGRQFSNSRSEMNVSTLELGDSALYLCASSLLTAQETQYFGPGTRLLVL.

The genes are TRBV7-2 and TRBJ2-5; no definite D call. Per the germline V gene, CDR1 is SGHTA and CDR2 is FQGNSA. CDR3 length equals 14 residues. The ends were cut back, 5 bases at V and 3 bases at J, with 13 bases in the middle. CDR3 region: CASSDGPREETQYF. The CDR3 nucleotides read TGTGCCAGCAGCGATGGCCCACGGGAAGAGACCCAGTACTTC.

This chain links TRBV24-1 with TRBJ2-5; 8 bases agree with TRBD2. Trimming cost V 6 bases and J 1 base; bases outside gene matches: 3. The CDR3 loop spans 14 amino acids. Per germline, CDR1 KGHDR and CDR2 SFDVKD. CDR3 amino acids: CATSRSGSQETQYF. CDR3 nucleotides: TGTGCCACCAGTCGCAGCGGGAGCCAAGAGACCCAGTACTTC.

This chain connects TRBV5-6 to TRBJ2-7; 8 bases line up with TRBD1. Germline CDR1 is SGHDT and CDR2 is YYEEEE. V trimming: 7 bases; J trimming: 5 bases; junction bases outside the gene matches: 14. There are 15 residues in the CDR3. The CDR3 loop is CASAPPDRVLNEQYF. CDR3 in DNA: TGTGCCAGCGCCCCTCCGGACAGGGTCCTAAACGAGCAGTACTTC.

The chain links TRBV30 to TRBJ1-2, with D perhaps TRBD1 (5 bases). This CDR3 spans 14 amino acids. V lost 0 bases and J lost 5, with 13 bases in between. CDR1 is GTSNPN and CDR2 is SVGIG in the germline V gene (reference sequence). This chain's CDR3 is CAWSVGGSFYGYTF. Here the CDR3 DNA reads TGTGCCTGGAGTGTTGGGGGGTCGTTTTATGGCTACACCTTC.

The chain combines TRBV30 with TRBJ1-1, with 7 bases fitting TRBD1. V was clipped by 2 bases and J by 0 bases; unmatched bases: 6. This CDR3 has 15 amino acids. CDR1 GTSNPN and CDR2 SVGIG come from the germline V gene (reference sequence). In DNA, the CDR3 is TGTGCCTGGAGTAAACTGGACAGGATGAACACTGAAGCTTTCTTT. Translating gives CAWSKLDRMNTEAFF.

This chain links TRBV19 with TRBJ2-2; TRBD1 matches 11 bases. V was clipped by 7 bases and J by 8 bases; unmatched bases: 9. The V gene's germline CDR1 is LNHDA and CDR2 SQIVND (reference sequence). The CDR3 sequence is 15 residues long. This CDR3 reads CASKSRTGGLGELFF. DNA of the CDR3: TGTGCCAGTAAATCTAGGACAGGGGGCTTGGGGGAGCTGTTTTTT.